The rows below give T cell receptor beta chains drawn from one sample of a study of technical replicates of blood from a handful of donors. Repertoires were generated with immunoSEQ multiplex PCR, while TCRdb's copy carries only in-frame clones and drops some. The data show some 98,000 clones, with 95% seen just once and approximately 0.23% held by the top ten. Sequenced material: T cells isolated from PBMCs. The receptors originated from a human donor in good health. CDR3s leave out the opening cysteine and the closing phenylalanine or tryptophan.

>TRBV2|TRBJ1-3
ASSVEQENTIY
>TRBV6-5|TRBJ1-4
ASAGETTNEKLF
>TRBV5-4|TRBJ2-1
ASSLGGIGNEQF
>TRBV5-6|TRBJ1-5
ASSLFSGGNRNQPQH
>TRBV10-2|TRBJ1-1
ASSVEGMNTEAF
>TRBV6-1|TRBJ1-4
ASSEAKGSHLGEKLF
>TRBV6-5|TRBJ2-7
ASRRAYEQY
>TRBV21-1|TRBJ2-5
AIFTRTFQETQY
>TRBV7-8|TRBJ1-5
ASSSNPGQGINQPQH
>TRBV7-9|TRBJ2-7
ASSLGPGTGSIPYEQY
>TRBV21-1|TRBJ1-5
ASGMDGLANQPQH
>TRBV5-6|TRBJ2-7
ASSLAGVNYEQY
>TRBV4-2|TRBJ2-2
ASSQDDYEGELF
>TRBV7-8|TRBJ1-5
ASSLSPRDQPQH
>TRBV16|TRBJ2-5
ASSLARVETQY
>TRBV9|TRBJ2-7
ASSPDSGAGLGQY
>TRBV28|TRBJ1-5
ASSPERGFNQPQH
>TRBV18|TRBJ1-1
ASSPGTQGRGGTEAF
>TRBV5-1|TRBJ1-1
ASSISGVEAF
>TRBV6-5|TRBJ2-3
ASSLAGGEADTQY
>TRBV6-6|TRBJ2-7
ASSYQTYEQY
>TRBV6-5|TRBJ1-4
ASSYLRGWEKLF
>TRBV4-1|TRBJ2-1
ASSRATSGSPNEQF
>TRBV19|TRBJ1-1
ASSLGGAEAF
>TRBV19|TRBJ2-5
ASSRVGVVYQETQY
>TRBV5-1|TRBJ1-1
ASSSPPRFAEAF
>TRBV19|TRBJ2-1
ASSIIYPNEQF
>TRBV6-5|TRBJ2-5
ASSYGTGLLY
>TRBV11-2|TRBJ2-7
ASSPTLAGLSYEQY
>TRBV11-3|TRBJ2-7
ASSLGGTTYEQY
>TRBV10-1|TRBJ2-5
ASSGQGNQETQY
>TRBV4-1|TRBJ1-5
ASSQPDQGFGQPQH
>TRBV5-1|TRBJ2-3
ASGPGTSGTDTQY
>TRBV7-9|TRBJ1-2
ASSLEGTGAY
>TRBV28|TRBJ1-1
ASSPLGGNTEAF
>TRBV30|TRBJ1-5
AWAVQNNQPQH
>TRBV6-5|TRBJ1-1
ASSQGTEAF
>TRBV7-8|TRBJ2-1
ASNRDSGPENEQF
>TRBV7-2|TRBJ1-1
ASSFWFRRGNTEAF
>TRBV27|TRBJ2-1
ASGVQGNEQF
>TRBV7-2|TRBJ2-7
ASSPLTSVGYEQY
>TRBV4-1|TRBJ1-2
ASSQDQGAIYGYT
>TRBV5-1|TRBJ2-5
ASSLGQGETQY
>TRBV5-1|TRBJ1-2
ASSLAQGLNGYT
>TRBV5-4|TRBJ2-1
ASSPPGLGYNEQF
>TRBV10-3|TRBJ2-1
AINGGAYNEQF
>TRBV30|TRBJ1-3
AWSVGEDFSGNTIY
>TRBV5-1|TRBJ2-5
ASSDRVETQY
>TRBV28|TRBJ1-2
ASKQDLYGYT
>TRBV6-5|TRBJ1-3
ASSYADTIY
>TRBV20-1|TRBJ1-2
RVQDAYGYT
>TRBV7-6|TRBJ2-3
ASSLVDSGAIPSPTDTQY
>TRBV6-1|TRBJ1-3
ASSELAGSGNTIY
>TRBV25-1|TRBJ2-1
ASSDFGLAANNEQF